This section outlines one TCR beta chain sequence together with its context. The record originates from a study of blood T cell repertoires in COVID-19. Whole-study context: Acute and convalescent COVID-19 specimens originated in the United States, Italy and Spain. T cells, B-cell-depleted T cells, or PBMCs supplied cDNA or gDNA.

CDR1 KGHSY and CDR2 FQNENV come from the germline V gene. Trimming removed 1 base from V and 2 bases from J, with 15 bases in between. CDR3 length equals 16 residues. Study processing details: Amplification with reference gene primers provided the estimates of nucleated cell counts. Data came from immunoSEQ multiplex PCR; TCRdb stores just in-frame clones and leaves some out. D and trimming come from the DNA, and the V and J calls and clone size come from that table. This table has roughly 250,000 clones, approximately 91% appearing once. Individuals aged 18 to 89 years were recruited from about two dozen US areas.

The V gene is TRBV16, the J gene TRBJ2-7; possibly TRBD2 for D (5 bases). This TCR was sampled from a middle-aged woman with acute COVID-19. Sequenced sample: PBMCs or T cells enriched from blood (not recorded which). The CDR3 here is CASSQYRLAGAYEQYF. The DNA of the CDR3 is TGTGCCAGCAGCCAATACAGATTGGCGGGCGCCTACGAGCAGTACTTC. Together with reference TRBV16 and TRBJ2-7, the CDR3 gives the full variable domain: GEEVAQTPKHLVRGEGQKAKLYCAPIKGHSYVFWYQQVLKNEFKFLISFQNENVFDETGMPKERFSAKCLPNSPCSLEIQATKLEDSAVYFCASSQYRLAGAYEQYFGPGTRLTVT.